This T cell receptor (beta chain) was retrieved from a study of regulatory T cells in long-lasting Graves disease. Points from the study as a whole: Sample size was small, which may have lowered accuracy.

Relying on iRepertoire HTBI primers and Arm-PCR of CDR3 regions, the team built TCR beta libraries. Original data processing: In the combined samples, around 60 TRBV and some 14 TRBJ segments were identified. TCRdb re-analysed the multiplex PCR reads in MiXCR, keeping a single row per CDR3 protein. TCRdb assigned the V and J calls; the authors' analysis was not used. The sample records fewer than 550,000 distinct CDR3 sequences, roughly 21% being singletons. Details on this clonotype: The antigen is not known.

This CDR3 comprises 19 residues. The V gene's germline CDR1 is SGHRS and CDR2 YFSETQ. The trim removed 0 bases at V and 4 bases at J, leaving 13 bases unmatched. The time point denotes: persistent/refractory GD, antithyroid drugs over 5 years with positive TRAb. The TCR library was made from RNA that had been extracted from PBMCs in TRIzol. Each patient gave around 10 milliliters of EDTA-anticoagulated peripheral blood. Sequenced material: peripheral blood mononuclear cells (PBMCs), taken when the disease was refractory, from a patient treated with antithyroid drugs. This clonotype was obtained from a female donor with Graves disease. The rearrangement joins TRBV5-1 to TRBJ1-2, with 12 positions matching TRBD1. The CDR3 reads CASSLDVGDRGLAGYGYTF. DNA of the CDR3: TGCGCCAGCAGCTTGGACGTCGGGGACAGGGGGCTTGCTGGCTATGGCTACACCTTC.